These T cell receptor beta chains were read from a single sample in a study of blood T cell repertoires in COVID-19. Produced via immunoSEQ multiplex PCR; TCRdb's table is partial and in-frame only. The sample carries about 100,000 clones, around 90% recorded once. The specimen sequenced was peripheral blood. The origin of the receptors is a human donor in a cohort sampled during active COVID-19. Each CDR3 is given with its conserved first and last residue. A D gene is named only where the DNA matches it firmly. Size tells how often a clone was seen (once, few, many) or the class of an expanded clone, and some rows leave it out.

clone size	V gene	D gene	J gene	CDR3 DNA	CDR3 protein
.	TRBV6-6	.	TRBJ2-7	TGTGCCAGCAGTTACGCGGAAATAGCTGTCGAGCAGTACTTC	CASSYAEIAVEQYF
.	TRBV30	.	TRBJ1-2	TGTGCCGGCAGGGGAGGGGAAAAGAGTCTGCATGGCTACACCTTC	CAGRGGEKSLHGYTF
.	TRBV28	.	TRBJ1-2	TGTGCCAGCATGGTCTACAGGGATAACTATGGCTACACCTTC	CASMVYRDNYGYTF
once	TRBV25-1	.	TRBJ2-2	TGTGCCAGCAGTGCCTGGTCCGACACCACCGGGGAGCTGTTTTTT	CASSAWSDTTGELFF
.	TRBV10-3	.	TRBJ2-7	TGTGCCATACCGGAATCGGTGGAGAGGGTGAGCCAGCAGTACTTC	CAIPESVERVSQQYF
.	TRBV13	TRBD2	TRBJ2-1	TGTGCCAGCAGCCCGACAACTAGCGGGGGGGGATATTGGGAGCAGTTCTTC	CASSPTTSGGGYWEQFF
once	TRBV28	TRBD2	TRBJ2-1	TGTGCCAGCAGTTTAGGTAGCGGGAGGATTAATGAGCAGTTCTTC	CASSLGSGRINEQFF
.	TRBV9	.	TRBJ2-1	TGTGCCAGCAGCGTAGCTGCCAGCTCCTACAATGAGCAGTTCTTC	CASSVAASSYNEQFF
.	TRBV6-5	.	TRBJ1-5	TGTGCCAGCACCGAATGGGGGCAGGCCAATCAGCCCCAGCATTTT	CASTEWGQANQPQHF
.	TRBV6-5	.	TRBJ1-2	TGTGCCAGCAGCCCCATGGGGGGCGTGGGGGGAGGGTACACCTTC	CASSPMGGVGGGYTF
.	TRBV7-8	.	TRBJ2-6	TGTGCCAGCAGTCCAGACAGACTTTACTCTGGGGCCAACGTCCTGACTTTC	CASSPDRLYSGANVLTF
.	TRBV7-9	.	TRBJ2-7	TGTGCCAGCAGCTTTAGACAGGACTCCTACGAGCAGTACTTC	CASSFRQDSYEQYF
few	TRBV4-2	.	TRBJ1-6	TGTGCCAGCAGCCAAGACCCGAGGGGAGGGTCACCCCTCCACTTT	CASSQDPRGGSPLHF
.	TRBV14	TRBD1	TRBJ1-2	TGTGCCAGCAGCCTAACTTCGACAGGGGGTATCTATGGCTACACCTTC	CASSLTSTGGIYGYTF
.	TRBV24-1	.	TRBJ2-5	TGTGCCACCAGTTACGGGACACTTCCCGGGAAGACCCAGTACTTC	CATSYGTLPGKTQYF
.	TRBV9	TRBD2	TRBJ2-7	TGTGCCAGCAGCAGGACTAGCGGGAGTTTCTACGAGCAGTACTTC	CASSRTSGSFYEQYF
.	TRBV30	TRBD1	TRBJ1-2	TGTGCCTGGAGTTCCCTTTGGACAGGGATGGACTATGGCTACACCTTC	CAWSSLWTGMDYGYTF
.	TRBV28	.	TRBJ1-1	TGTGCCAGCAGCCCCTTTCTGGGGGCGTGGACTGAAGCTTTCTTT	CASSPFLGAWTEAFF
.	TRBV7-9	TRBD1	TRBJ2-2	TGTGCCAGCACTAGAGCCCCTACAGGGGGCGGCGGGGAGCTGTTTTTT	CASTRAPTGGGGELFF
.	TRBV11-3	.	TRBJ2-2	TGTGCCAGCAGCTTTATCAGTCTCTCCGGGGAGCTGTTTTTT	CASSFISLSGELFF
once	TRBV5-1	.	TRBJ2-1	TGCGCCAGCAGCTTACTGGCGGGCTACAATGAGCAGTTCTTC	CASSLLAGYNEQFF
once	TRBV2	.	TRBJ2-5	TGTGCCAGCATAAAAGCCCGGGTTGAGAAAGAGACCCAGTACTTC	CASIKARVEKETQYF
.	TRBV11-1	TRBD1	TRBJ1-1	TGTGCCAGCAGCCCGCCGGACAGGGGGAACACTGAAGCTTTCTTT	CASSPPDRGNTEAFF
.	TRBV5-8	.	TRBJ2-7	TGTGCCAGCAGCTTGGACCCTTCGGGCTACGAGCAGTACTTC	CASSLDPSGYEQYF
.	TRBV5-1	TRBD1	TRBJ2-3	TGCGCCAGCAGCATAACCGGGACAGGGGTGGATACGCAGTATTTT	CASSITGTGVDTQYF
.	TRBV5-1	TRBD2	TRBJ2-1	TGCGCCAGCAGCTTGGCTTCGGGGTTAGCGGGGATCAATGAGCAGTTCTTC	CASSLASGLAGINEQFF
once	TRBV6-6	.	TRBJ1-2	TGTGCCAGCACCGGGGGGGTGGGCTACACCTTC	CASTGGVGYTF
few	TRBV5-1	TRBD1	TRBJ1-1	TGCGCCAGCAGCCCGACAGGGGCGGACACTGAAGCTTTCTTT	CASSPTGADTEAFF
.	TRBV5-1	.	TRBJ1-5	TGCGCCAGCAGCTTGGAGCAGGGAGGGCCCCAGCATTTT	CASSLEQGGPQHF
.	TRBV12-3/TRBV12-4	.	TRBJ2-3	TGTGCCAGCAGAACTAGCACAGATACGCAGTATTTT	CASRTSTDTQYF
.	TRBV6-2/TRBV6-3	.	TRBJ1-2	TGTGCCAGCAGTTACCTACCCAAAAACTATGGCTACACCTTC	CASSYLPKNYGYTF
.	TRBV28	.	TRBJ1-2	TGTGCCAGCAGTTCCGGGGGGGGCTATGGCTACACCTTC	CASSSGGGYGYTF
.	TRBV15	TRBD2	TRBJ2-1	TGTGCCACCAGCTTCGGCAATAGCGGGGGGTTTAGAGAGCAGTTCTTC	CATSFGNSGGFREQFF